The entry below gives a single TCR beta chain sequence along with its context. The antigen remains undetermined. The sample contains more than one DNA sequence encoding this CDR3. The data were obtained in a study of T cells after posttransplantation cyclophosphamide. Study findings and constraints: After PTCy, TRB diversity resembled that of CNI/methotrexate controls. Later blood repertoires were often dominated by clones from the donor CD8+ memory compartment. Blood and skin or GI T cell repertoires showed limited TRB overlap.

Busulfan-fludarabine conditioning, marrow transplant, and cyclophosphamide on days +3 and +4 were administered. Here immunoSEQ multiplex PCR was the method, and the copy in TCRdb shows in-frame clones only, minus some. The sample lists tens of thousands of clones, just under 80% occurring once. The CDR3 is 16 residues long. Germline V gene sequence: CDR1 MNHNS, CDR2 SASEGT. V was clipped by 4 bases and J by 1 base, with 17 bases between them. The TCR originated in a female patient between 40 and 50 years old who received an allogeneic stem cell transplant from a related donor, was CMV-positive, and had no GVHD. Some T cells may possibly be graft donor cells. The chain is built from TRBV6-1 and TRBJ2-7; maybe TRBD2 (6 bases). The sample consisted of CD4+ T cells sorted from blood, taken 1903 days after a stem cell transplant with posttransplant cyclophosphamide. CDR3 residues: CASSAQSGLTSYEQYF. The DNA of the CDR3 is TGTGCCAGCAGTGCTCAATCTGGACTAACTTCCTACGAGCAGTACTTC.